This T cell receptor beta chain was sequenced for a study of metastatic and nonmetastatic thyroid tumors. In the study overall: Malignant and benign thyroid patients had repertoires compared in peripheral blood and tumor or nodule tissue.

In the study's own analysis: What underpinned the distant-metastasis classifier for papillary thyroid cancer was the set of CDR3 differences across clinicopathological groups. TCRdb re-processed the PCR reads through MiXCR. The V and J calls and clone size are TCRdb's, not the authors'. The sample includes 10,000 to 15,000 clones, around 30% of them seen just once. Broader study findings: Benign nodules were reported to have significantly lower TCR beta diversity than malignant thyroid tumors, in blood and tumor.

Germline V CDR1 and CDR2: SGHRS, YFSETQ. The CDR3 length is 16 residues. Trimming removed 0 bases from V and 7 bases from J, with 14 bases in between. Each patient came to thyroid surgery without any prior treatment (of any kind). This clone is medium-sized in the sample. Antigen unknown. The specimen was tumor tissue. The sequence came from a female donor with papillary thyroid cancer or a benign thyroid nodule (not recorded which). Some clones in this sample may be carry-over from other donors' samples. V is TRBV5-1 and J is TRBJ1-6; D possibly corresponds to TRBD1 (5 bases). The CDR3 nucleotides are TGCGCCAGCAGCTTGGGGGGCATACATGGAAATTCACCCCTCCACTTT. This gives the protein CASSLGGIHGNSPLHF.